Listed below are T cell receptor beta chains from one sample, sequenced in a study of blood T cell repertoires in COVID-19. TCRdb's table, derived via immunoSEQ multiplex PCR, lists solely in-frame clones and lacks some. The sample has more than 300,000 clones; 89% are singletons. The sequenced sample consisted of PBMCs or T cells enriched from blood (not recorded which). These receptors were collected from a woman in her twenties or thirties who had recovered from COVID-19. CDR3s include the opening cysteine and the closing phenylalanine or tryptophan. The D gene is left open where the match is weak. Not every row has a clone size; where given, it reads once, few, many or a size class.

TRBV7-9	NA	NA	TRBJ2-1	17	TGTGCCAGCAGCTTAATGCGAGGGACTGGCCCTTACAATGAGCAGTTCTTC	CASSLMRGTGPYNEQFF
TRBV27	once	TRBD2	TRBJ2-3	15	TGTGCCAGCAGCAAAGCGGGAGCACGAACAGATACGCAGTATTTT	CASSKAGARTDTQYF
TRBV28	few	TRBD2	TRBJ2-3	17	TGTGCCAGCAGTTGGTTTCTGCGGCGGGAGCAATCAGATACGCAGTATTTT	CASSWFLRREQSDTQYF
TRBV11-3	NA	NA	TRBJ2-1	14	TGTGCCAGCAGCTTAGGGAGCTCCTACAATGAGCAGTTCTTC	CASSLGSSYNEQFF
TRBV19	NA	TRBD1	TRBJ1-3	17	TGTGCCAGTAGTGCCGGGACAGGGGGCCTGACTGGAAACACCATATATTTT	CASSAGTGGLTGNTIYF
TRBV15	NA	NA	TRBJ1-5	15	TGTGCCACCAGCAGAGAGGACTTCGTCAAGGAGCCCCAGCATTTT	CATSREDFVKEPQHF
TRBV15	NA	NA	TRBJ1-2	16	TGTGCCACCAGCAGAGGGACCGAGGGCTTTAACTATGGCTACACCTTC	CATSRGTEGFNYGYTF
TRBV7-2	NA	NA	TRBJ2-5	11	TGTGCCAGCAGCTTTCTGGAGACCCAGTACTTC	CASSFLETQYF
TRBV6-5	once	TRBD1	TRBJ1-1	14	TGTGCCAGCGAATCGACAGGGGTTCGCGCTGAAGCTTTCTTT	CASESTGVRAEAFF
TRBV7-6	NA	NA	TRBJ2-7	16	TGTGCCAGCAGCTTAGGGGGGGGCCCGATCCGGCGGGAGCAGTACTTC	CASSLGGGPIRREQYF
TRBV3-1/TRBV3-2	NA	TRBD2	TRBJ2-5	15	TGTGCCAGCAGCCCGGGACTAGCGGGGACCGGCCCCCAGTACTTC	CASSPGLAGTGPQYF
TRBV7-2	NA	TRBD1	TRBJ2-5	16	TGTGCCAGCAGCTTAGCGTGGGGACAGGGACAAGAGACCCAGTACTTC	CASSLAWGQGQETQYF
TRBV10-3	NA	NA	TRBJ2-1	16	TGTGCCATCAGTCCTCGAGCAGGGGTATCCTACAATGAGCAGTTCTTC	CAISPRAGVSYNEQFF
TRBV18	once	TRBD1	TRBJ1-6	15	TGTGCCAGCTCATCTCAACGACAGGGAGAATCACCCCTCCACTTT	CASSSQRQGESPLHF
TRBV7-2	NA	TRBD2	TRBJ2-7	14	TGTGCCAGCAGTCGGGTAGCGGGGGCCTACGAGCAGTACTTC	CASSRVAGAYEQYF
TRBV5-1	NA	TRBD1	TRBJ2-7	15	TGCGCCAGCAGCCAAGCCGGGACAGGGAACTACGAGCAGTACTTC	CASSQAGTGNYEQYF